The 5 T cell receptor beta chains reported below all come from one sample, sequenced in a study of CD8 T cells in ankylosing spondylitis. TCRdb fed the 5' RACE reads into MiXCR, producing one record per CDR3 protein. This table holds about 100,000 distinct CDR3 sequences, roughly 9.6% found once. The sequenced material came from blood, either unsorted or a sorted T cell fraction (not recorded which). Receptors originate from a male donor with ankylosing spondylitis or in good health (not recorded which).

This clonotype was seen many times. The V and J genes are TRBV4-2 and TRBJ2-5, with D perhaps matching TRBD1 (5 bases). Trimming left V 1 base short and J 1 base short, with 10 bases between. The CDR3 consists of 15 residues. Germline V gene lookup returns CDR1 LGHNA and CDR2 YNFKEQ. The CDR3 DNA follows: TGTGCCAGCAGCCAAGTCGAAAGGGGCCAAGAGACCCAGTACTTC. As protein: CASSQVERGQETQYF.

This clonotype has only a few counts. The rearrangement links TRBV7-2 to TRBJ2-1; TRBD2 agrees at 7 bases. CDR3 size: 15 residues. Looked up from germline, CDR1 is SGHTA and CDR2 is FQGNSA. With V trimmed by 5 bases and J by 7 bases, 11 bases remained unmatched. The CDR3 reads CASSPKRGQENEQFF. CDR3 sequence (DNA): TGTGCCAGCAGCCCTAAGCGGGGTCAGGAAAATGAGCAGTTCTTC.

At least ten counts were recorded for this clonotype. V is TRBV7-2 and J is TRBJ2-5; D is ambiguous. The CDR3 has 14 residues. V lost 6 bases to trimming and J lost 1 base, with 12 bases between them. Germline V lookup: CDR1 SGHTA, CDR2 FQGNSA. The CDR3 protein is CASSKQLSQETQYF. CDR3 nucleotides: TGTGCCAGCAGTAAGCAGCTAAGCCAAGAGACCCAGTACTTC. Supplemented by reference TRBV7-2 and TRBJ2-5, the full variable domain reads GAGVSQSPSNKVTEKGKDVELRCDPISGHTALYWYRQSLGQGLEFLIYFQGNSAPDKSGLPSDRFSAERTGGSVSTLTIQRTQQEDSAVYLCASSKQLSQETQYFGPGTRLLVL.

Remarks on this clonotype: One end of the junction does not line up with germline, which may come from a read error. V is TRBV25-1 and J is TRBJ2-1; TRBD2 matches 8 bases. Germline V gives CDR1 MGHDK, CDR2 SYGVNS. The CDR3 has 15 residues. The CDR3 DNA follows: TGTGCCAGCAGTGAAGCGGGGGGATCCTACAATGAGCTGTTCTTC. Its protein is CASSEAGGSYNELFF. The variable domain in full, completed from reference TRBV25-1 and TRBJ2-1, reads EADIYQTPRYLVIGTGKKITLECSQTMGHDKMYWYQQDPGMELHLIHYSYGVNSTEKGDLSSESTVSRIRTEHFPLTLESARPSHTSQYLCASSEAGGSYNELFFGPGTRLTVL.

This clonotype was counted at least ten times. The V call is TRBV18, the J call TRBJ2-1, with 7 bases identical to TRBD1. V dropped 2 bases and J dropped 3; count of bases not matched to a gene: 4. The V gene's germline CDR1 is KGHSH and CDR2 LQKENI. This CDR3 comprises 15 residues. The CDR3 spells CASSPDPGGYNEQFF. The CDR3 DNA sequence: TGTGCCAGCTCACCAGATCCAGGGGGCTACAATGAGCAGTTCTTC.